This T cell receptor (beta chain) was identified in a study of cytomegalovirus exposure and HLA in healthy donors (dated by TCRdb to the late 2010s). Background on the whole study: According to an earlier analysis of several hundred of the donors, 150 million to 200 million T cells yielded roughly 100 million unique TCR beta sequences and about 300 Gb of sequence data. An early release that covered about 600 HLA-typed donors contained 250 to 350 gigabases of sequencing data and some 87 million unique TCR sequences. The genetic ancestry cluster associated with self-reported Caucasian donors included about four fifths of the roughly 360 genotyped donors. The study aimed to test whether signatures of past pathogen exposure could be identified by cataloging public T cell receptors. The study profiled the T cell repertoires of approximately 700 subjects by immunosequencing and related them to cytomegalovirus serostatus. A separate validation cohort of 90 to 150 different subjects was used in addition to the 666-subject first cohort. The study combined high-throughput TCR immunosequencing, statistical association of individual TCRs with disease status, and machine learning to predict cytomegalovirus infection status. A later analysis re-examined previously published TCR beta repertoires from several hundred donors and added high-resolution HLA genotyping to investigate patterns of TCR occurrence. The later analysis used no new phenotypic data to find candidate immune exposures, relying instead on TCR beta sequences and their occurrence across donors. In an earlier analysis of a few hundred of the donors, high-throughput TCR beta sequencing was used to judge whether each TCR beta V gene segment behaved as functional or pseudogenic. Donor age, sex, ethnicity and CMV serostatus were compiled together with the repertoire data. In a later genetic analysis, genome-wide SNP genotypes for 398 of the 666 donors were used, and that subset was treated as a discovery cohort. All discovery cohort repertoires had been generated on a single sequencing platform. HLA typing covered class I and class II loci at four-digit resolution. Typing coverage differed by locus: A, B, C, DRB1 and DQB1 were typed in about 620-630 donors, DQA1 in 522, DPA1 in over 600, and DPB1 in just under 480. Roughly five DR-DQ haplotypes were handled as single units for association and clustering, since linkage in the cohort was strong. On average, roughly 240,000 unique TCR beta nucleotide sequences were sequenced per donor among a few hundred genotyped donors of the cohort, with roughly 18% of those sequences being non-productive. Here is what the overall study found, with its caveats: The 87-base-pair reads could not distinguish some IMGT-functional V segments, including TRBV6-2 and TRBV6-3, so those segments were excluded. When HLA alleles, especially DR and DQ, strongly co-occurred, attributing TCR associations to individual alleles was difficult. Because some donors lacked HLA typing at each locus, the association tests relied only on the typed subset. In an earlier analysis of over 550 of the donors, most TCR beta V segments were observed in productive rearrangements about 87% or about 30% of the time, broadly matching IMGT annotations. According to a later analysis, most CMV-associated TCR beta chains appeared to be HLA-restricted, and the HLA associations seemed to be driven largely by CMV exposure. In the study, some 160 TCR beta chains were listed as associated with cytomegalovirus. Linkage disequilibrium might explain the correlated functional status among segregating V segments, but an unknown experimental factor could not be excluded. A cluster of highly shared sequence variants was judged likely to represent a technical artifact of the sequencing pipeline. Compared with the roughly 670-donor mean, donors in an Asian-associated ancestry cluster had fewer N-insertions in productive TCRs, according to a later genetic analysis. Specific HLA alleles were associated with more than 15,000 TCR beta sequences at a false discovery rate of 0.05 in a later analysis. The presence/absence analyses assumed that sequencing depth was roughly uniform across donors, and that assumption may not be true. The authors suggested that the approach could potentially be generalized to other disease states and immunological phenotypes. In vitro tests confirmed that a few of the cytomegalovirus-associated TCR beta chains recognize cytomegalovirus antigens. A later analysis found that HLA-associated TCR beta chains were more clonally expanded and had lower generation probabilities than equally common non-associated chains. A further reported finding was that TCR beta sequences accurately predicted the HLA-A and HLA-B alleles for most subjects in the first cohort. In a later analysis, the rate of TCR association differed among HLA loci, with DRB1 alleles having the most associated TCRs and HLA-C alleles having the fewest. Because counts were too low, roughly 16 rarely observed V segments, including chromosome 9 orphons, were excluded from the earlier analysis of 500 to 700 of the donors. The classifier was reported to diagnose cytomegalovirus status with high specificity and sensitivity in both the original and validation cohorts. V-gene and J-gene trimming of TCR beta chains was associated with a missense DCLRE1C variant in a later genetic analysis, and the association was replicated in an independent cohort. CMV serostatus was the only immune exposure information available for the cohort. Several of the top co-occurrence clusters appeared to be linked to parvovirus B19, influenza, CMV and Epstein-Barr virus, according to a later analysis. Most TCR sequences were seen in very few donors, while some public TCRs were found in many individuals. The cohort was sequenced for TCR beta chains only, and without alpha or paired-chain data the features that could be detected were limited.

Via the germline V gene, CDR1 is SGDLS and CDR2 YYNGEE. Measured from the cysteine to the phenylalanine, the CDR3 is 15 residues long. Just the 45-base CDR3 DNA is kept, in frame starting at base 1. V loses 1 base, J loses 3 bases, and the germline ends lie 10 bases apart. Notes on this clone: Its antigen remains undetermined. The record has no base qualities; no much larger clone is one base away.

The cohort comprised some 680 healthy bone marrow donors. At the time of sampling, every cohort member was nominally healthy, though immune exposures that went unrecorded were likely present. CMV serostatus was positive for roughly 290 and negative for about 55% of the roughly 670 cohort members, and was not recorded for this donor. A peripheral blood sample was provided by each donor, and peripheral blood mononuclear cells were used for TCR beta sequencing. The Qiagen DNeasy Blood Extraction Kit was used to extract genomic DNA from the blood cell samples. To prepare the library, the immunoSEQ multiplex PCR assay was applied. A mixture of 60 forward primers for TCR Vbeta segments and 13 reverse primers for TCR Jbeta segments was used in the multiplex PCR. Amplification of the CDR3 region of rearranged TCR beta genes was performed with a multiplex PCR assay on genomic DNA. Amplified TCR beta libraries were sequenced as 87-base-pair reads on the Illumina HiSeq System. Per the authors' processing: A later analysis tallied around 82 million unique TCR beta chains across the 610 or so repertoires, and about 12 million of those chains were shared by two or more donors. To remove PCR and sequencing errors, raw reads were error-corrected and collapsed into unique sequences using a nearest-neighbor algorithm that merged closely related sequences. CDR3 sequences were aligned to IMGT reference sequences to assign V, D and J gene segments. For a sequence to be retained, a match of at least six nucleotides to both a V gene segment and a J gene segment was required. A rearrangement counted as productive if the CDR3 had no stop codons and remained in frame with V and J, and every other rearrangement counted as non-productive. CDR3 was defined by IMGT convention, running from the second conserved V-encoded cysteine to the conserved J-encoded phenylalanine. The earlier analysis of some 540 of the donors excluded any sequence lacking an unambiguous match to a single V gene segment. In an earlier analysis of more than 500 of the donors, a V segment was called functional when productive rearrangements were above 56.7%, and segregating when the standard deviation between donors exceeded 5%. A statistical classification framework was built for diagnosing cytomegalovirus status from the catalog of TCR beta chain sequences. In a later analysis, V and J genes were assigned by comparing TCR nucleotide sequences against IMGT/GENE-DB human TR gene sequences. The TCRdist pipeline was used in a later analysis to assign CDR3 sequences and most-parsimonious VDJ recombination scenarios. A later analysis defined each TCR beta chain by its CDR3 amino acid sequence plus V-gene family, and excluded reads lacking a unique V-gene family. To address suspected cross-contamination and a sequencing artifact, a later analysis removed roughly 580 highly shared, low-generation-probability nucleotide sequences. For each public chain, a later analysis derived a clonal expansion index from normalized ranks of inferred template counts within each repertoire. In a later analysis, generation probabilities were computed using a VDJ recombination model fitted to out-of-frame rearrangements, and the results were checked against IGoR. In a later analysis, TCR-TCR, TCR-HLA and TCR-CMV co-occurrence was scored with hypergeometric tests, and a repertoire-size bias correction was applied to TCR pairs. A later analysis estimated false discovery rates by permuting HLA or CMV assignments 20 times. A later analysis grouped co-occurring TCRs with DBSCAN, adding TCRdist sequence similarity when clustering within HLA-allele-positive subsets. Repertoires with fewer than 30,000 or more than 120,000 public chains, plus five repertoires with anomalous nucleotide sharing, were excluded from co-occurrence clustering. TCRdb mirrors the immuneACCESS table, restricted to in-frame sequences. Some clones are absent from its copies; in checked studies, under half trace to an unresolved V gene, and the reason for the others is unknown. Clone size and the V and J calls come from that table; the DNA yielded D and trimming. This sample is represented by roughly 100,000 clones; roughly three fifths of them were singletons. Approximately 4.3% of the sample is taken by the ten largest.

Source material: PBMCs. Recombination connected TRBV9 to TRBJ2-2; tentative D gene TRBD2, with 6 bases matching. The receptor was isolated from a human donor in good health. The CDR3 amino acid sequence is: CASSVFASDTGELFF. The sequenced DNA is TGTGCCAGCAGCGTATTTGCTAGCGACACCGGGGAGCTGTTTTTT.